The present TCR beta chain was sequenced within a study of cytomegalovirus exposure and HLA in healthy donors. Study conclusions and caveats: Cytomegalovirus association was listed for 164 TCR beta chains. Among the sequence variants, a highly shared cluster was likely an artifact of sequencing. Most TCR sequences were uncommon, yet certain public TCRs appeared in many donors.

Points on this clone: Its matching antigen is unknown.

Trimming stripped 4 bases from V and 0 bases from J, with 9 bases between. The length of the CDR3 is 14 residues. Germline V gives CDR1 SGDLS, CDR2 YYNGEE. Donors were nominally healthy when sampled, though unrecorded immune exposures were likely. PCR involved 60 Vbeta and 13 Jbeta primers. Generated by immunoSEQ multiplex PCR, the TCRdb table keeps only in-frame clones and is missing some. The table has under 200,000 clones, about 71% seen once; the top ten hold approximately 2.8%. The rearrangement links TRBV9 to TRBJ2-3; no clear D. This clonotype was sampled from a young woman in good health and CMV-seronegative. The sample taken for sequencing was PBMCs. This CDR3 is CASSTTTSTDTQYF. CDR3 sequence (DNA): TGTGCCAGCAGCACCACTACTAGCACAGATACGCAGTATTTT.